The rows below give T cell receptor beta chains drawn from one sample of a study of T cell repertoires in cytomegalovirus infection. No antigen has been identified for these receptors. TCRdb ran MiXCR on the reads and lists one entry per CDR3 protein. The sample holds around 750,000 distinct CDR3 sequences, 30% to 35% seen once. Source: cultured CD8+ T cells from PBMCs, taken from culture after CMV antigen stimulation. These receptors all come from a human donor in good health (CMV status not recorded). Some clones in this sample may be carry-over from other donors' samples. The CDR3 runs from the conserved cysteine through the conserved F or W. A D gene is named only where the DNA matches it firmly. Clone size is given for some rows only: seen once, a few or many times, or a class if the clone is expanded.

clone_size d_call cdr3_length j_call v_call cdr3_aa cdr3_nt
few TRBD2 16 TRBJ2-2 TRBV19 CASTPIAGEDTGELFF TGTGCCAGTACCCCCATAGCGGGGGAGGACACCGGGGAGCTGTTTTTT
NA TRBD1 13 TRBJ1-5 TRBV27 CASKTGTGEPQHF TGTGCCAGTAAAACCGGGACAGGGGAGCCCCAGCATTTT
NA NA 15 TRBJ1-1 TRBV5-1 CASSFRDQGTTEAFF TGCGCCAGCAGCTTCAGGGACCAGGGTACCACTGAAGCTTTCTTT
few TRBD2 18 TRBJ2-3 TRBV6-6 CASSSPPGLAGRADTQYF TGTGCCAGCAGTTCTCCTCCGGGACTAGCGGGGAGGGCAGATACGCAGTATTTT
few TRBD1 17 TRBJ2-7 TRBV12-5 CASGFGPLGTGNHEQYF TGTGCTAGTGGTTTCGGCCCCCTCGGGACAGGGAACCACGAGCAGTACTTC
many NA 17 TRBJ1-2 TRBV29-1 CSVVSLSALTSNYGYTF TGCAGCGTTGTTAGTTTGAGTGCCCTTACCTCTAACTATGGCTACACCTTC
NA NA 13 TRBJ1-1 TRBV7-6 CASSPSPGTEAFF TGTGCCAGCAGCCCCAGCCCTGGCACTGAAGCTTTCTTT
few NA 15 TRBJ2-2 TRBV12-3/TRBV12-4 CASSLEPRGTGELFF TGTGCCAGCAGTTTAGAGCCCAGGGGAACCGGGGAGCTGTTTTTT
few TRBD2 17 TRBJ2-1 TRBV7-9 CASSSIRLAGGQNEQFF TGTGCCAGCAGCTCGATTAGACTAGCGGGGGGTCAAAATGAGCAGTTCTTC
NA TRBD2 15 TRBJ2-2 TRBV7-6 CASSRGSGGTGELFF TGTGCCAGCAGCCGGGGGAGCGGGGGCACCGGGGAGCTGTTTTTT
many NA 15 TRBJ1-5 TRBV6-5 CASSQDAHQAQPQHF TGTGCCAGCAGTCAGGACGCCCATCAGGCTCAGCCCCAGCATTTT
NA TRBD1 15 TRBJ2-7 TRBV19 CASSAGQGPSYEQYF TGTGCCAGTAGTGCTGGACAGGGCCCCTCCTACGAGCAGTACTTC
once NA 15 TRBJ2-3 TRBV18 CASSEVRRRTDTQYF TGTGCCAGCTCAGAGGTCAGGAGGCGCACAGATACGCAGTATTTT
NA TRBD1 16 TRBJ1-1 TRBV4-1 CASSQCTGQRNTEAFF TGCGCCAGCAGCCAATGCACGGGACAGCGGAACACTGAAGCTTTCTTT
NA NA 16 TRBJ1-5 TRBV27 CASRVDTRSSNQPQHF TGTGCCAGCAGAGTAGACACCCGGTCCAGCAATCAGCCCCAGCATTTT
NA NA 16 TRBJ2-3 TRBV7-9 CASSPPGGRNRDTQYF TGTGCCAGCAGCCCACCGGGGGGCCGCAATCGAGATACGCAGTATTTT
few NA 16 TRBJ2-3 TRBV4-2 CASSHLNRPGKDTQYF TGTGCCAGCAGCCATCTAAACCGGCCGGGTAAGGATACGCAGTATTTT
NA TRBD1 14 TRBJ2-2 TRBV2 CASTDRVHLGELFF TGTGCCAGCACGGACAGGGTTCACCTAGGGGAGCTGTTTTTT
NA NA 15 TRBJ2-7 TRBV27 CASSFRGHPSYEQYF TGTGCCAGCAGTTTTCGGGGGCACCCATCCTACGAGCAGTACTTC
few TRBD2 16 TRBJ2-1 TRBV7-9 CASSLSTSGGAYEQFF TGTGCCAGCAGCCTCTCGACTAGCGGGGGGGCATATGAGCAGTTCTTC
NA NA 12 TRBJ2-2 TRBV24-1 CATSDRVGELFF TGTGCCACCAGTGACAGGGTTGGGGAGCTGTTTTTT
NA TRBD1 16 TRBJ1-6 TRBV2 CASSEATGVLNSPLHF TGTGCCAGCAGTGAAGCGACAGGGGTCCTTAATTCACCCCTCCACTTT
NA NA 13 TRBJ1-2 TRBV24-1 CATSDSPTDGYTF TGTGCCACCAGTGATTCCCCGACAGATGGCTACACCTTC
NA NA 17 TRBJ2-1 TRBV4-1 CASSQEGTLSSYNEQFF TGCGCCAGCAGCCAAGAAGGGACTTTGAGCTCCTACAATGAGCAGTTCTTC
many NA 12 TRBJ1-1 TRBV7-9 CASSLGAAEAFF TGTGCCAGCAGCTTAGGAGCCGCCGAAGCTTTCTTT
few TRBD1 16 TRBJ1-2 TRBV20-1 CSAPHILRQGPYGYTF TGCAGTGCTCCGCACATCCTTAGACAGGGCCCCTATGGCTACACCTTC
NA NA 14 TRBJ2-7 TRBV19 CASSIGPKRYEQYF TGTGCCAGTAGTATAGGGCCAAAGCGGTACGAGCAGTACTTC
few NA 13 TRBJ1-1 TRBV12-3/TRBV12-4 CASSLIGATEAFF TGTGCCAGCAGTTTAATTGGCGCAACTGAAGCTTTCTTT
few NA 11 TRBJ2-1 TRBV5-1 CASSQDHRQFF TGCGCCAGCAGTCAGGACCACCGGCAGTTCTTC
NA NA 15 TRBJ2-1 TRBV9 CASSVGRGAYNEQFF TGTGCCAGCAGCGTAGGCAGGGGTGCCTACAATGAGCAGTTCTTC
NA NA 14 TRBJ1-2 TRBV12-5 CASGFSQDLYGYTF TGTGCTAGTGGTTTTAGCCAGGACCTCTATGGCTACACCTTC
many NA 15 TRBJ2-5 TRBV7-2 CASSSTPGLQETQYF TGTGCCAGCAGCTCGACCCCAGGTCTCCAAGAGACCCAGTACTTC
NA TRBD1 13 TRBJ2-1 TRBV11-3 CASSGQVYNEQFF TGTGCCAGCAGCGGACAGGTTTACAATGAGCAGTTCTTC
few TRBD2 15 TRBJ2-5 TRBV27 CASSRSGGFQETQYF TGTGCCAGCAGTCGTAGCGGGGGGTTCCAAGAGACCCAGTACTTC
NA NA 13 TRBJ2-1 TRBV27 CASGDTVYNEQFF TGTGCCAGCGGAGACACGGTCTACAATGAGCAGTTCTTC